A single sample is the source of the 27 T cell receptor beta chains below, sequenced in a study of blood T cell repertoires in COVID-19 (TCRdb year 2020). Libraries were built with the immunoSEQ multiplex PCR assay. What TCRdb holds here is the immuneACCESS table cut down to in-frame rearrangements. Part of the clones is not present; checked against another copy, under half of the missing clones reflect an unresolved V gene, and the others are unexplained. The sample includes 200,000 to 250,000 clones, with roughly nine tenths observed a single time. Approximately 3.1% of the sample goes to the ten largest clones. The material sequenced was PBMCs or T cells enriched from blood (not recorded which). These receptors all come from a woman between 50 and 59 years old in a cohort exposed to, infected with or recovered from COVID-19 (not recorded which).

The V gene is TRBV19, the J gene TRBJ1-1; possibly TRBD1 for D (5 bases). V was clipped by 1 base and J by 9 bases, with 6 bases between them. The length of the CDR3 is 11 residues. Germline CDR1 LNHDA, CDR2 SQIVND (reference sequence). The DNA of the CDR3 is TGTGCCAGTAGTATAGGGGGCAAAGCTTTCTTT. Translated, it gives CASSIGGKAFF. Full variable domain (outside the CDR3, taken from reference TRBV19 and TRBJ1-1): DGGITQSPKYLFRKEGQNVTLSCEQNLNHDAMYWYRQDPGQGLRLIYYSQIVNDFQKGDIAEGYSVSREKKESFPLTVTSAQKNPTAFYLCASSIGGKAFFGQGTRLTVV.

This chain uses TRBV7-3 with TRBJ2-2, with 7 bases lining up with TRBD2. V was pared by 4 bases and J by 7 bases, with 3 bases of the junction left unmatched. The CDR3 loop spans 13 amino acids. The germline gives CDR1 SGHTA, CDR2 FQGTGA. This chain's CDR3 is CASSSSGSGELFF. The CDR3, as DNA: TGTGCCAGCAGCTCTAGCGGCAGCGGGGAGCTGTTTTTT.

The chain employs TRBV4-1 and TRBJ2-5; tentatively, D is TRBD2 (5 bases). Germline V gives CDR1 MGHRA, CDR2 YSYEKL. V was pared by 0 bases and J by 5 bases, with 13 bases between. This CDR3 is 15 amino acids long. The CDR3 loop reads CASSQDIAFPETQYF. The DNA of the CDR3 is TGCGCCAGCAGCCAAGATATAGCGTTTCCGGAGACCCAGTACTTC.

V gene TRBV6-5 combines with J gene TRBJ2-2; 11 positions agree with TRBD1. V shed 4 bases and J 6 bases; nucleotides not matched to a gene: 4. In germline, CDR1 is MNHEY, CDR2 SVGAGI. The CDR3 loop spans 15 amino acids. The CDR3 sequence is CASSSGTGGAGELFF. DNA for the CDR3: TGTGCCAGCAGTTCCGGGACAGGGGGTGCCGGGGAGCTGTTTTTT.

J is TRBJ2-3 and V is TRBV5-1, with D unresolved. Per the germline V gene, CDR1 is SGHRS and CDR2 is YFSETQ. This CDR3 is 15 amino acids long. Trimming shortened V by 1 base and J by 2 bases, and 11 bases separated the two germline ends. CDR3 coding DNA: TGCGCCAGCAGCTTGTTTGGCACATCCACAGATACGCAGTATTTT. This gives the protein CASSLFGTSTDTQYF.

The chain recombines TRBV30 with TRBJ1-2; 12 nucleotides line up with TRBD1. Germline-derived CDR1 and CDR2 are GTSNPN and SVGIG (reference sequence). This CDR3 comprises 15 residues. V lost 3 bases to trimming and J lost 4 bases; unmatched junction nucleotides: 6. This CDR3 reads CAWRAGTGGSYGYTF. CDR3 bases: TGTGCCTGGAGGGCCGGGACAGGGGGCAGCTATGGCTACACCTTC. The entire variable domain, with the rest obtained from reference TRBV30 and TRBJ1-2, is as follows: SQTIHQWPATLVQPVGSPLSLECTVEGTSNPNLYWYRQAAGRGLQLLFYSVGIGQISSEVPQNLSASRPQDRQFILSSKKLLLSDSGFYLCAWRAGTGGSYGYTFGSGTRLTVV.

The chain recombines TRBV28 with TRBJ2-7, with a weak D call TRBD2 (5 bases). The V gene's germline CDR1 is MDHEN and CDR2 SYDVKM. This CDR3 is built from 12 residues. The V gene lost 10 bases and the J gene lost 1 base, with 11 bases spanning the gap. In DNA, the CDR3 is TGTGCCACCCTGGAGGAATCCTACGAGCAGTACTTC. It is translated as CATLEESYEQYF. Full variable domain (remainder filled in from reference TRBV28 and TRBJ2-7): DVKVTQSSRYLVKRTGEKVFLECVQDMDHENMFWYRQDPGLGLRLIYFSYDVKMKEKGDIPEGYSVSREKKERFSLILESASTNQTSMYLCATLEESYEQYFGPGTRLTVT.

The chain couples TRBV9 to TRBJ1-1, with 7 bases fitting TRBD1. The trim removed 0 bases at V and 3 bases at J, leaving 5 bases unmatched. This CDR3 is built from 15 residues. The germline CDR1 and CDR2 sequences are SGDLS and YYNGEE. The CDR3 reads CASSVEGTVDTEAFF. Here the CDR3 DNA reads TGTGCCAGCAGCGTAGAAGGGACAGTAGACACTGAAGCTTTCTTT.

The chain is built from TRBV6-5 and TRBJ1-6, with D perhaps TRBD1 (6 bases). Trimming took 7 bases from V and 4 from J, leaving 8 bases between them. CDR1 is MNHEY and CDR2 is SVGAGI in the germline V gene. There are 13 residues in the CDR3. The CDR3 protein is CASIGQYNSPLHF. The CDR3 coding sequence is TGTGCCAGCATTGGACAGTATAATTCACCCCTCCACTTT.

The table lists this clone with a few counts. The chain joins TRBV18 to TRBJ1-2; perhaps TRBD1 as D (6 bases). CDR3 length: 15 residues. Trimming removed 0 bases at V and 3 bases at J, with 11 bases between. Germline V gene lookup returns CDR1 KGHSH and CDR2 LQKENI. The CDR3 is CASSPPGAPDYGYTF. DNA for the CDR3: TGTGCCAGCTCACCACCGGGGGCGCCGGACTATGGCTACACCTTC.

V and J are TRBV6-5 and TRBJ1-6; a possible D gene is TRBD1 (5 bases). Trimming removed 7 bases from V and 0 bases from J, with 7 bases in between. The CDR3 has 14 amino acids. Germline lookup yields CDR1 MNHEY and CDR2 SVGAGI. As DNA, the CDR3 is TGTGCCAGCATCAGGGACTCCTATAATTCACCCCTCCACTTT. It specifies CASIRDSYNSPLHF.

V is TRBV10-3 and J is TRBJ2-3; D is perhaps TRBD2 (6 bases). The germline CDR1 and CDR2 sequences are ENHRY and SYGVKD. The CDR3 consists of 14 residues. V was shortened by 4 bases and J by 6 bases, with 14 bases between the two germline ends. Written as DNA, the CDR3 is TGTGCCATCAGTGGGGGCGGGGATCGCGATACGCAGTATTTT. Translated: CAISGGGDRDTQYF.

V and J are TRBV5-1 and TRBJ2-1; 8 nucleotides match TRBD2. V shed 3 bases and J 10 bases; nucleotides not matched to a gene: 9. Looked up from germline, CDR1 is SGHRS and CDR2 is YFSETQ. The CDR3 loop spans 14 amino acids. CDR3 amino acids: CASSSNGGVGEQFF. CDR3 DNA sequence: TGCGCCAGCAGCTCCAACGGGGGGGTGGGGGAGCAGTTCTTC.

V is TRBV4-1 and J is TRBJ1-6; TRBD1 might be the D (6 bases). With 2 bases removed from V and 7 bases from J, the gap between germline ends came to 18 bases. The CDR3 loop spans 17 amino acids. Germline values: CDR1 MGHRA, CDR2 YSYEKL. The CDR3 region is CASSQHWGPGTNSPLHF. The DNA of the CDR3 is TGCGCCAGCAGCCAACATTGGGGGCCAGGGACAAATTCACCCCTCCACTTT.

In this sample, this clone turned up once. The chain employs TRBV9 and TRBJ2-2; 10 bases agree with TRBD2. Unmatched junction bases numbered 6, after V lost 5 bases and J lost 5 bases. This CDR3 is 15 amino acids long. Germline assignment: CDR1 SGDLS and CDR2 YYNGEE. The CDR3 loop reads CASRSSGGPTGELFF. The CDR3 nucleotides read TGTGCCAGCAGATCTAGCGGGGGCCCGACCGGGGAGCTGTTTTTT.

The chain uses TRBV7-9 and TRBJ1-2; D perhaps matches TRBD1 (5 bases). V dropped 1 base and J dropped 6 bases, with 15 bases sitting between them. This CDR3 spans 15 amino acids. Germline V gene data show CDR1 as SEHNR and CDR2 as FQNEAQ (reference sequence). DNA for the CDR3: TGTGCCAGCAGCTTAGTGGCGGGCACGGGGGATGGCTACACCTTC. Translated, it gives CASSLVAGTGDGYTF. The full variable domain, with the rest looked up from reference TRBV7-9 and TRBJ1-2, is DTGVSQNPRHKITKRGQNVTFRCDPISEHNRLYWYRQTLGQGPEFLTYFQNEAQLEKSRLLSDRFSAERPKGSFSTLEIQRTEQGDSAMYLCASSLVAGTGDGYTFGSGTRLTVV.

This clone has a handful of counts. This chain joins TRBV10-2 and TRBJ1-1, with a weak D call TRBD1 (6 bases). The CDR3 contains 14 residues. Looked up from germline, CDR1 is WSHSY and CDR2 is SAAADI. V dropped 3 bases and J dropped 4 bases, with 12 bases sitting between them. The CDR3 spells CASSDPGVSTEAFF. CDR3 coding DNA: TGCGCCAGCAGTGACCCAGGGGTGTCCACTGAAGCTTTCTTT.

The J gene is TRBJ1-1, the V gene TRBV5-6; D ambiguous. Germline CDR1 reads SGHDT; CDR2 reads YYEEEE. With 2 bases removed from V and 4 bases from J, the gap between germline ends came to 12 bases. CDR3 length: 14 residues. DNA for the CDR3: TGTGCCAGCAGCTTCCTAGGTGGGAGCACTGAAGCTTTCTTT. Its protein product is CASSFLGGSTEAFF. Combining the CDR3 with reference TRBV5-6 and TRBJ1-1 gives the whole variable domain DAGVTQSPTHLIKTRGQQVTLRCSPKSGHDTVSWYQQALGQGPQFIFQYYEEEERQRGNFPDRFSGHQFPNYSSELNVNALLLGDSALYLCASSFLGGSTEAFFGQGTRLTVV.

The chain is built from TRBV19 and TRBJ1-1, with D tentatively TRBD1 (5 bases). The CDR3 length is 15 residues. The germline gives CDR1 LNHDA, CDR2 SQIVND (reference sequence). Trimming left V 8 bases short and J 0 bases short, with 16 bases between. DNA of the CDR3: TGTGCCAGTTCAACCGGAGGGGTTATGAACACTGAAGCTTTCTTT. It codes for CASSTGGVMNTEAFF.

V and J are TRBV15 and TRBJ1-6; no firm D call. Trimming took 2 bases from V and 8 from J, leaving 19 bases between them. Germline values: CDR1 LNHNV, CDR2 YYDKDF (reference sequence). This CDR3 has 17 amino acids. CDR3 sequence reads: CATSRNRENIADSPLHF. As DNA, the CDR3 is TGTGCCACCAGCAGAAACCGGGAAAACATTGCGGATTCACCCCTCCACTTT.

The chain combines TRBV28 with TRBJ2-1; TRBD2 agrees at 9 bases. Trimming at V came to 2 bases and at J to 8 bases, leaving 7 bases not matched to a gene. CDR3 length: 15 amino acids. Germline V lookup: CDR1 MDHEN, CDR2 SYDVKM. CDR3 amino acids: CASSLRLAGRDEQFF. The CDR3 region has the DNA TGTGCCAGCAGTTTAAGGCTAGCGGGGAGGGATGAGCAGTTCTTC.

This rearrangement joins TRBV18 to TRBJ2-5; 11 bases align to TRBD2. CDR1 and CDR2 (germline): KGHSH, LQKENI. The ends lost 2 bases at V and 1 base at J; junction bases unmatched: 9. This CDR3 comprises 18 residues. CDR3 nucleotide sequence: TGTGCCAGCTCACCATTTTTGACTAGCGGGGCCCTCCAAGAGACCCAGTACTTC. It codes for CASSPFLTSGALQETQYF.

This clone was detected a few times. The chain joins TRBV6-5 to TRBJ2-5; 8 nucleotides line up with TRBD1. Per the germline V gene, CDR1 is MNHEY and CDR2 is SVGAGI. CDR3 length equals 13 residues. V was clipped by 6 bases and J by 4 bases; unmatched bases: 4. The CDR3 region has the DNA TGTGCCAGCAGGACAGGGGAATTAGAGACCCAGTACTTC. This sequence encodes CASRTGELETQYF.

A note on this clone: At one end, the junction sequence differs from germline, possibly due to a read error. V usage is TRBV20-1 and J usage is TRBJ1-1, with D unclear. CDR1 and CDR2 from the germline V gene are DFQATT and SNEGSKA (reference sequence). This CDR3 is 11 amino acids long. DNA of the CDR3: TGCAGTGCTAGGGCCGAGGCCCATCCCCTTTTT. Protein sequence: CSARAEAHPLF.

This clone was detected only once. This sequence joins TRBV19 and TRBJ2-7, with D tentatively TRBD2 (5 bases). Trimming removed 4 bases at V and 3 bases at J, with 7 bases between. The germline V gene has CDR1 LNHDA and CDR2 SQIVND (reference sequence). The CDR3 consists of 12 residues. The chain's CDR3 is CASSNRGYEQYF. CDR3 nucleotide sequence: TGTGCCAGTAGTAACCGGGGCTACGAGCAGTACTTC.

The V call is TRBV9, the J call TRBJ1-3; D possibly corresponds to TRBD1 (5 bases). The CDR3 spans 15 residues. Germline V gene lookup returns CDR1 SGDLS and CDR2 YYNGEE. Trimming stripped 1 base from V and 2 bases from J, with 10 bases between. The CDR3 sequence: CASSVQGGTGNTIYF. The CDR3 DNA is TGTGCCAGCAGCGTACAGGGAGGTACTGGAAACACCATATATTTT.

CDR3: CASSLGLAGAYQETQYF. CDR3 nucleotide sequence: TGTGCCAGCAGCCTAGGACTAGCGGGGGCCTACCAAGAGACCCAGTACTTC. The chain carries TRBV7-6 and TRBJ2-5; 13 nucleotides align to TRBD2. Losses at the gene ends were 5 bases for V and 0 bases for J; bases not matched to a gene: 6. The CDR3 runs to 17 residues. Germline lookup yields CDR1 SGHVS and CDR2 FNYEAQ.